This note documents a single TCR beta chain sequence. Profiling relied on immunoSEQ multiplex PCR, and the TCRdb table lists in-frame clones only, not all of them. The data show under 200,000 clones, about nine tenths seen once. This sample was included in a study of control samples from healthy donors and cancer patients. CDR1 LNHNV and CDR2 YYDKDF come from the germline V gene (reference sequence). Trimming removed 3 bases from V and 0 bases from J; junction bases left unmatched: 3. The CDR3 is made up of 16 amino acids. Specimen: blood. The V and J genes are TRBV15 and TRBJ1-4; 8 bases match TRBD1. This TCR was recovered from a woman aged 25 to 39 in good health. This chain's CDR3 is CATSSLTGATNEKLFF. DNA of the CDR3: TGTGCCACCAGCAGCCTGACAGGGGCAACTAATGAAAAACTGTTTTTT.